This paragraph covers one T cell receptor beta chain sequence. This specimen comes from a study of T cell changes during pregnancy in multiple sclerosis. Using immunoSEQ multiplex PCR, the repertoire was profiled, and TCRdb retains in-frame clones only, with some absent. The data show about 28,000 clones, roughly nine tenths seen once. Trimming took off 4 bases at V and 0 bases at J, with 11 bases between the two ends. The length of the CDR3 is 15 residues. Germline V gives CDR1 MNHEY, CDR2 SVGAGI. The sequence came from a female donor in good health, enrolled as a control in a pregnancy study. The gene calls are TRBV6-5 and TRBJ2-3; a possible D gene is TRBD1 (6 bases). The sample here was CD4+ T cells from peripheral blood mononuclear cells, taken in the first trimester of pregnancy. The CDR3 sequence: CASSSEDSSTDTQYF. The CDR3 DNA follows: TGTGCCAGCAGTTCCGAGGACAGTAGCACAGATACGCAGTATTTT.